The subject of this entry is one TCR beta chain. This sample is part of a study of T cell changes during pregnancy in multiple sclerosis. CDR1 MNHEY and CDR2 SVGAGI come from the germline V gene. CDR3 size: 14 residues. Clones were sequenced by immunoSEQ multiplex PCR, and TCRdb holds only the in-frame ones, with some missing. The sample shows approximately 89,000 clones, about 94% of them seen only once. The V gene is TRBV6-5, the J gene TRBJ2-1; D is possibly TRBD2 (6 bases). The TCR was taken from a female donor with multiple sclerosis, enrolled in a pregnancy study. The input for sequencing was peripheral blood, taken in the third trimester of pregnancy. The CDR3 here is CATTGGSSYNEQFF. CDR3 DNA sequence: TGTGCTACAACCGGGGGAAGCTCCTACAATGAGCAGTTCTTC.